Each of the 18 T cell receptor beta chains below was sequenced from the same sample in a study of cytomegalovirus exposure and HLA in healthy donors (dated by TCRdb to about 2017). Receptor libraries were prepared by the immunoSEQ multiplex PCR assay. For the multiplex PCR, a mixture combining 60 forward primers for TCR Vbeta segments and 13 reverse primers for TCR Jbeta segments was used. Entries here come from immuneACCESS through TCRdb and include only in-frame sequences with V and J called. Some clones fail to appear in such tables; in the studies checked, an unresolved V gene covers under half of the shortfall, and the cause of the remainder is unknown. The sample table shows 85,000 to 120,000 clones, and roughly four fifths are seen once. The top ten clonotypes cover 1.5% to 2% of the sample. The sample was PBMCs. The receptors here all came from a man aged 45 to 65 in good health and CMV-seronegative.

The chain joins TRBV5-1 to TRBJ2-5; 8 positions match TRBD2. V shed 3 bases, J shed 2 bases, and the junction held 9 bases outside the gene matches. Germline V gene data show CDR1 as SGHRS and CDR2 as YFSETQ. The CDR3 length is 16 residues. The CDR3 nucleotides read TGCGCCAGCAGCTCCTCCGGACTAGCACCACAAGAGACCCAGTACTTC. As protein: CASSSSGLAPQETQYF.

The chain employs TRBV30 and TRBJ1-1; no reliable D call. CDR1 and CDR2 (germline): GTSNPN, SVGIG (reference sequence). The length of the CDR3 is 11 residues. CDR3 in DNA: TGTGTCGGGGAAAGGAACACTGAAGCTTTCTTT. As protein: CVGERNTEAFF.

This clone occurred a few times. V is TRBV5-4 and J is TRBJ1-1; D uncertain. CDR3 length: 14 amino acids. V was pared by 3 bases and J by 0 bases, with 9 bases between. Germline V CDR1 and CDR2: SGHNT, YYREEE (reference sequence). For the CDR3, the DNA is TGTGCCAGCAGCTCCCGCGGAGTGAACACTGAAGCTTTCTTT. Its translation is CASSSRGVNTEAFF.

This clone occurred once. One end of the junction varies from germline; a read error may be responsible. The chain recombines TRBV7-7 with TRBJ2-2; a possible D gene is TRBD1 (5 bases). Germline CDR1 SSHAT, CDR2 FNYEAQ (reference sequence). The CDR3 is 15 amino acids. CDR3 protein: CASSFGHSNTGELFF. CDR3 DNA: TGTGCTAGCAGCTTTGGACACTCGAACACCGGGGAGCTGTTTTTT. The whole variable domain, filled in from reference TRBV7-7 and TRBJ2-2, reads GAGVSQSPRYKVTKRGQDVTLRCDPISSHATLYWYQQALGQGPEFLTYFNYEAQPDKSGLPSDRFSAERPEGSISTLTIQRTEQRDSAMYRCASSFGHSNTGELFFGEGSRLTVL.

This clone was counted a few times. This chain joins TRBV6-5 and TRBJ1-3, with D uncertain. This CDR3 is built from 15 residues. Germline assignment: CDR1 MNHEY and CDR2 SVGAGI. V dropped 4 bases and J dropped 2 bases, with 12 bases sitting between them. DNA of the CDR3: TGTGCCAGCAGTTTGAGGCGAACCACTGGAAACACCATATATTTT. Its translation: CASSLRRTTGNTIYF.

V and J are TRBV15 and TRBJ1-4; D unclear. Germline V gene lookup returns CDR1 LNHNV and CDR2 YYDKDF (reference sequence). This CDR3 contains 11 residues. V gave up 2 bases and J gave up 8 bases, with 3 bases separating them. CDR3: CATSRREKLFF. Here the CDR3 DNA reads TGTGCCACCAGCAGACGGGAAAAACTGTTTTTT.

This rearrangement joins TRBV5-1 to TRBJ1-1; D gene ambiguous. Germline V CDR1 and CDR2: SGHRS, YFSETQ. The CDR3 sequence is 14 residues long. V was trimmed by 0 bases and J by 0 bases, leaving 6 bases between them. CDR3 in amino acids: CASSLGLLNTEAFF. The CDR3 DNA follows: TGCGCCAGCAGCTTGGGACTTCTGAACACTGAAGCTTTCTTT. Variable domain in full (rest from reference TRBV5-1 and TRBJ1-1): KAGVTQTPRYLIKTRGQQVTLSCSPISGHRSVSWYQQTPGQGLQFLFEYFSETQRNKGNFPGRFSGRQFSNSRSEMNVSTLELGDSALYLCASSLGLLNTEAFFGQGTRLTVV.

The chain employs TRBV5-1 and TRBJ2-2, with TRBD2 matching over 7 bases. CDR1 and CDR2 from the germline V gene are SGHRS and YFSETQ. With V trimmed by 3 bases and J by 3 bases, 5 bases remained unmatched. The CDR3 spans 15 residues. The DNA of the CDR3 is TGCGCCAGCAGCTACGAGGGGAGGGACACCGGGGAGCTGTTTTTT. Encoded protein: CASSYEGRDTGELFF.

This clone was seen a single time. The CDR3 here is CASSDPDRPYGYTF. The CDR3 DNA sequence: TGTGCCAGCAGTGACCCGGACAGGCCCTATGGCTACACCTTC. The gene calls are TRBV9 and TRBJ1-2, with 7 positions matching TRBD1. Trimming took 5 bases from V and 4 from J; bases not matched to a gene: 8. The germline CDR1 and CDR2 sequences are SGDLS and YYNGEE. The CDR3 sequence is 14 residues long. The whole variable domain, filled in from reference TRBV9 and TRBJ1-2, reads DSGVTQTPKHLITATGQRVTLRCSPRSGDLSVYWYQQSLDQGLQFLIQYYNGEERAKGNILERFSAQQFPDLHSELNLSSLELGDSALYFCASSDPDRPYGYTFGSGTRLTVV.

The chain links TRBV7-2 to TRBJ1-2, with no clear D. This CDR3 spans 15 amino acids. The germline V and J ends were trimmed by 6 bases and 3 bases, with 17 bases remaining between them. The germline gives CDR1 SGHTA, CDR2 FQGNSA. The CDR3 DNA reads TGTGCCAGCAGGACGCAAGGAACAGTGTACTATGGCTACACCTTC. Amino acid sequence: CASRTQGTVYYGYTF.

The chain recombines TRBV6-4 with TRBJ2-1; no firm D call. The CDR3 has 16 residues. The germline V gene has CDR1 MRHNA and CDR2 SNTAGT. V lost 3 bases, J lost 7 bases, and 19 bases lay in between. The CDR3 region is CASSETAGYLRNEQFF. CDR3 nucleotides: TGTGCCAGCAGTGAAACGGCAGGCTATCTAAGGAATGAGCAGTTCTTC.

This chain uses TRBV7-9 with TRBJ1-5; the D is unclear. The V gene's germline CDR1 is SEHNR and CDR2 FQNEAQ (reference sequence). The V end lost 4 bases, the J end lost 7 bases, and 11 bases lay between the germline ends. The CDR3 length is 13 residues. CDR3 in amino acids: CASSSRGGQPQHF. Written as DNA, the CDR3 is TGTGCCAGCAGCTCCCGGGGTGGCCAGCCCCAGCATTTT.

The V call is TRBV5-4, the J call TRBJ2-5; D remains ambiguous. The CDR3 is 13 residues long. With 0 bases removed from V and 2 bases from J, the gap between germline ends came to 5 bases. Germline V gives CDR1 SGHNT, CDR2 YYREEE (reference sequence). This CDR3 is CASSLDFQETQYF. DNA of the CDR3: TGTGCCAGCAGCTTGGACTTTCAAGAGACCCAGTACTTC.

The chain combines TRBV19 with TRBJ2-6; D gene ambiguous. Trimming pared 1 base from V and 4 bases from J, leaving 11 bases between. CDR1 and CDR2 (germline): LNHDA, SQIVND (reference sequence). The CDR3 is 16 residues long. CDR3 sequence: CASSIARSSGANVLTF. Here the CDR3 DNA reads TGTGCCAGTAGTATAGCCCGGAGCTCCGGGGCCAACGTCCTGACTTTC.

In DNA form, the CDR3 reads TGCGCCAGCGTGGGGGGGCTTTACAATGAGCAGTTCTTC. It is translated as CASVGGLYNEQFF. The chain carries TRBV4-1 and TRBJ2-1; D may be TRBD2 (7 bases). The CDR3 contains 13 residues. The V end lost 8 bases, the J end lost 4 bases, and 12 bases lay between the germline ends. The germline gives CDR1 MGHRA, CDR2 YSYEKL.

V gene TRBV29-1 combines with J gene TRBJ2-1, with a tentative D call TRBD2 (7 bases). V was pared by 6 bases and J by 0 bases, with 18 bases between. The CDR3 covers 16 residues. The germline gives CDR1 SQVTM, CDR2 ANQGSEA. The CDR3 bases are TGCAGCGTGAGGGGGGGACGAAGGAGCTCCTACAATGAGCAGTTCTTC. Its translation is CSVRGGRRSSYNEQFF.

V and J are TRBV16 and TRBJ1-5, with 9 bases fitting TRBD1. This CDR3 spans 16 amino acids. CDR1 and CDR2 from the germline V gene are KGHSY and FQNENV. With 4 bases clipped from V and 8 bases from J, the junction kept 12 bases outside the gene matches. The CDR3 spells CASSPQRGQGGEPQHF. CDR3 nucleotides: TGTGCCAGCAGCCCCCAGCGGGGACAGGGTGGCGAGCCCCAGCATTTT.

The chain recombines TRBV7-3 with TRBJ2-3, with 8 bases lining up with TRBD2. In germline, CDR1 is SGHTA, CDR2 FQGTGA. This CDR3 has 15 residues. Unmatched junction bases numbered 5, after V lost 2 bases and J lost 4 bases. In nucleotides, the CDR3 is TGTGCCAGCAGCTTAGCGGGGGGAGGCGCAGATACGCAGTATTTT. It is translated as CASSLAGGGADTQYF.